A selection of T cell receptor beta chains follows, all from one sample in a study of cytomegalovirus exposure and HLA in healthy donors. Method: immunoSEQ multiplex PCR; TCRdb's copy keeps in-frame clones and lacks some. The sample holds about 130,000 clones, 75% seen once. Sequenced: PBMCs. The receptors originated from a man aged 30 to 39 in good health and CMV-seronegative. The CDR3 runs from the conserved cysteine through the conserved F or W.

cdr3_length v_call cdr3_aa
18 TRBV7-7 CASSLEGTSGSPLSEQFF
14 TRBV5-1 CASSLGTPYEKLFF
15 TRBV27 CASSSLSTPSYEQYF
14 TRBV5-1 CASSFGTSDYEQYF
14 TRBV29-1 CSVGRAEGQETQYF
15 TRBV7-8 CASSPLQGRLTEAFF
16 TRBV19 CASRRPGQGPNSPLHF
12 TRBV29-1 CSVGGGAETQYF
19 TRBV30 CAWSVRLAGTLGAEDTQYF
16 TRBV27 CASSLRGVYANEKLFF
19 TRBV9 CASSVQTGRRERERREQYF
15 TRBV7-2 CASSPSDRRSERQFF
15 TRBV4-2 CASSQVVGLNTEAFF
15 TRBV11-2 CASSSPISGTYEQYF
13 TRBV25-1 CASKSIAKNIQYF
15 TRBV7-3 CASSPYGQGENEQFF
14 TRBV2 CASSVLGTNTEAFF
13 TRBV19 CASTLTAGTEAFF
13 TRBV18 CASSADQGQPQHF
15 TRBV7-2 CASSHKTGGLNEQFF
12 TRBV6-1 CASARALEEQYF
14 TRBV5-4 CASHSRGVGETQYF
13 TRBV7-9 CASSPGQSDTQYF
17 TRBV7-6 CASSLMGQGAYGNTIYF
17 TRBV2 CASRSSGQGFLSGEAFF
17 TRBV25-1 CASSESQGIYSGNTIYF
12 TRBV5-4 CASSFTTGGYTF
18 TRBV9 CASSVAGYGGSSTDTQYF
17 TRBV7-9 CASSETLNSGVNYEQYF
16 TRBV4-1 CASSQDILEMNTEAFF
16 TRBV28 CASSLVYRAMEETQYF
12 TRBV30 CAWSRTSGEQYF
13 TRBV27 CASSFGRANEAFF
15 TRBV7-7 CASSLVLAGVTEQFF
10 TRBV20-1 CSAWGDEQYF
17 TRBV11-2 CASSPGGARVSTDTQYF
13 TRBV10-3 CAISDSGNTEAFF
13 TRBV13 CASSHYRGDEQYF
15 TRBV4-1 CASSQKRGDYNEQFF
14 TRBV7-2 CASSFKGDRGGYTF
15 TRBV9 CASSVKDSIYEWQYF
16 TRBV6-1 CASSDFGAKRYNEQFF
15 TRBV12-5 CASGLFGGTNNEQFF
15 TRBV30 CAWSVRLAGNNEQFF
16 TRBV5-4 CASSQTLEVAKNIQYF
16 TRBV5-6 CASSTWGRTAQETQYF